This TCR beta chain appears in the sequencing data of a study of T-cell reconstitution after alpha-beta-depleted transplantation in children. Using unique molecular identifiers, the investigators prepared the TCRbeta library. Via MiXCR, TCRdb re-called the PCR reads, giving one row per CDR3 protein. The sample has just over 350,000 distinct CDR3 sequences, 13% seen once. The CDR3 consists of 13 residues. Trimming stripped 8 bases from V and 5 bases from J, with 16 bases between. Germline V gene sequence: CDR1 MNHEY, CDR2 SMNVEV (reference sequence). This chain connects TRBV27 to TRBJ2-7; the D gene is possibly TRBD2 (7 bases). This receptor was identified in a human donor who donated a stem cell graft to a child with Fanconi anemia. The material was PBMCs, obtained from the stem cell graft. The CDR3 loop reads CASRRDGGHEQYV. The DNA for the CDR3 is TGTGCCAGCCGACGGGACGGGGGGCACGAGCAGTACGTC.